This TCR beta chain was recorded in a study of T cell responses to AZD1222 COVID-19 vaccine. Whole-study context: Second-dose timings of about 4 or about 12 weeks were pooled. The study, taken as a whole, reports: Among the donors, most were white British and more were female, and clonal diversity was possibly underestimated.

Clones were sequenced by immunoSEQ multiplex PCR, and TCRdb holds only the in-frame ones, with some missing. Among about 99,000 clones listed, roughly 92% were seen once. About this clone itself: The antigen is undetermined.

The CDR3 consists of 15 residues. V was clipped by 4 bases and J by 3 bases, with 13 bases between them. The V gene's germline CDR1 is MDHEN and CDR2 SYDVKM. This clonotype originated in an adult in good health. The sequencing used peripheral blood, collected on day 0 of AZD1222 vaccination. The rearrangement uses TRBV28 and TRBJ1-5; weak D call: TRBD1 (5 bases). The CDR3: CASSSMGGLNQPQHF. The CDR3 DNA is TGTGCCAGCAGTTCCATGGGGGGACTCAATCAGCCCCAGCATTTT.